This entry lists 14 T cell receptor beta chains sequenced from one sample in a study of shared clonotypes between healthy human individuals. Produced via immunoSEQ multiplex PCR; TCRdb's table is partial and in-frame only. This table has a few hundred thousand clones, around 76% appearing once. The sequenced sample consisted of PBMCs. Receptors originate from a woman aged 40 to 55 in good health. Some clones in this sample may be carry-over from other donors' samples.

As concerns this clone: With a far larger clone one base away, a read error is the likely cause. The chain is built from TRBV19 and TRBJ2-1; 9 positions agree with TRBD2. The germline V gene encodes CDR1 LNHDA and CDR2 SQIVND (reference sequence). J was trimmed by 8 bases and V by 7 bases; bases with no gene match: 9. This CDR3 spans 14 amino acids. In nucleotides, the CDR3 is TGTGCCAGTAAGATGGGCGGGAGGGGGGATGAGCAGTTCTTC. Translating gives CASKMGGRGDEQFF.

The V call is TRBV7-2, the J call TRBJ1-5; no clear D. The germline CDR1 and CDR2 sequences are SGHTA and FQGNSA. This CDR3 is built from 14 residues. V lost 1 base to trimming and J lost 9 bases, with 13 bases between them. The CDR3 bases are TGTGCCAGCAGCTTAGGTTCCACGCTGGCGCCCCAGCATTTT. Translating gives CASSLGSTLAPQHF. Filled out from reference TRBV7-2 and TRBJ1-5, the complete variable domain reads GAGVSQSPSNKVTEKGKDVELRCDPISGHTALYWYRQSLGQGLEFLIYFQGNSAPDKSGLPSDRFSAERTGGSVSTLTIQRTQQEDSAVYLCASSLGSTLAPQHFGDGTRLSIL.

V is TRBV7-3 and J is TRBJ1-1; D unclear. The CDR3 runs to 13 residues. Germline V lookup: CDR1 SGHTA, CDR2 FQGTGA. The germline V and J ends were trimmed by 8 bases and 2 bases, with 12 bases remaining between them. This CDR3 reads CASRSAENTEAFF. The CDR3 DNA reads TGTGCCAGCCGCTCGGCAGAAAACACTGAAGCTTTCTTT. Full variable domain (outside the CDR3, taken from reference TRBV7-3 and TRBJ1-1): GAGVSQTPSNKVTEKGKYVELRCDPISGHTALYWYRQSLGQGPEFLIYFQGTGAADDSGLPNDRFFAVRPEGSVSTLKIQRTERGDSAVYLCASRSAENTEAFFGQGTRLTVV.

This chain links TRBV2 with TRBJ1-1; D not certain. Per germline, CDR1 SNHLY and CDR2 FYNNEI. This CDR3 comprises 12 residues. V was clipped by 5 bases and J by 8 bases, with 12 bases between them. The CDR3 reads CASSPVPSEAFF. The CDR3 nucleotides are TGTGCCAGCAGTCCAGTCCCGTCCGAAGCTTTCTTT.

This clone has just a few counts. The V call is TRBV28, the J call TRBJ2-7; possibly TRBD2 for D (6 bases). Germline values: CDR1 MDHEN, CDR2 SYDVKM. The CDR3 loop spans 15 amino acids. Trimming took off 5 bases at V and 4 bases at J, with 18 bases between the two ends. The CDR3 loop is CASSIIASGEYEQYF. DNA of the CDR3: TGTGCCAGCAGTATTATAGCGTCGGGGGAATACGAGCAGTACTTC.

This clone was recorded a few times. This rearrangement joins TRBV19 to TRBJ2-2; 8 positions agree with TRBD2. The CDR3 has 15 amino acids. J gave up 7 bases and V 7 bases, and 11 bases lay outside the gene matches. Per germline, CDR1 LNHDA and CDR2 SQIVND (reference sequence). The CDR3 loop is CASMVAGSLVGELFF. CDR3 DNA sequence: TGTGCCAGTATGGTAGCGGGAAGTCTCGTCGGGGAGCTGTTTTTT.

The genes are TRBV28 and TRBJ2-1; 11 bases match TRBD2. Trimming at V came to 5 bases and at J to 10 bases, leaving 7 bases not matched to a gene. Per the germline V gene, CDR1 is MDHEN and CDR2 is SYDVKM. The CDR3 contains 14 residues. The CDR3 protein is CASSKLAGVREQFF. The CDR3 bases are TGTGCCAGCAGTAAACTAGCGGGAGTCCGGGAGCAGTTCTTC.

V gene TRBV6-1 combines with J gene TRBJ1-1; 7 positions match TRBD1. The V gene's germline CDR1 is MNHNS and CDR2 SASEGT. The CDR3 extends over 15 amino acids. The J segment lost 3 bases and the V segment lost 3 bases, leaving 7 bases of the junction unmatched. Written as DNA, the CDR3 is TGTGCCAGCAGTGACAGGGGGTTGGGAGACACTGAAGCTTTCTTT. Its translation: CASSDRGLGDTEAFF.

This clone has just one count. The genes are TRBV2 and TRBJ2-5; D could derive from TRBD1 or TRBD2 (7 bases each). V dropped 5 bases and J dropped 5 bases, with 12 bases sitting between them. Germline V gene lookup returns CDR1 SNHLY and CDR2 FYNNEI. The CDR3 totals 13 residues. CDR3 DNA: TGTGCCAGCAGTCCCAGGGGGGGGGAGACCCAGTACTTC. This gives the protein CASSPRGGETQYF.

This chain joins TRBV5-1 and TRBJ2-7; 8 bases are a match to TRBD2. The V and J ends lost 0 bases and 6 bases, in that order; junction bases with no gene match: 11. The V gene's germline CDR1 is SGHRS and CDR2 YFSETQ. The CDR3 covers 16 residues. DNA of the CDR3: TGCGCCAGCAGCTTGGTCGTTGTAGCGGGAACGTCCGAGCAGTACTTC. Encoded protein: CASSLVVVAGTSEQYF.

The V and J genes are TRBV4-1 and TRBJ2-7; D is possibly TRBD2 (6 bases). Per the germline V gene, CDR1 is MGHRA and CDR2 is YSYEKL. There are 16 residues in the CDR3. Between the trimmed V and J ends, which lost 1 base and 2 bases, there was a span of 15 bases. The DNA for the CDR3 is TGCGCCAGCAGCCAAGTTTTACTAGCAAAGGCCTACGAGCAGTACTTC. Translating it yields CASSQVLLAKAYEQYF.

The CDR3 nucleotides are TGTGCCAGCAGTGAATCTCGGACAGGGGGCTACGAGCAGTACTTC. Protein product: CASSESRTGGYEQYF. The rearrangement uses TRBV6-1 and TRBJ2-7; 10 nucleotides agree with TRBD1. The CDR3 is 15 residues long. Trimming removed 2 bases from V and 3 bases from J; junction bases left unmatched: 4. The germline gives CDR1 MNHNS, CDR2 SASEGT.

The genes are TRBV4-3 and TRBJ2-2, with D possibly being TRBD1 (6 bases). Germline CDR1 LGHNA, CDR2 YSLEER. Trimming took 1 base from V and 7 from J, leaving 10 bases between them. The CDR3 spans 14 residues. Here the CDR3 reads CASSQVWGRGELFF. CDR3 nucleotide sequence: TGCGCCAGCAGCCAAGTCTGGGGGCGCGGGGAGCTGTTTTTT.

CDR3 amino acids: CASSFGLGGTSVDSYEQYF. The CDR3 DNA is TGTGCCAGCAGCTTTGGATTGGGAGGGACTAGCGTCGACTCCTACGAGCAGTACTTC. This chain uses TRBV7-8 with TRBJ2-7; TRBD2 matches 10 bases. V shed 3 bases, J shed 0 bases, and the junction held 14 bases outside the gene matches. CDR1 and CDR2 (germline): SGHVS, FQNEAQ. The CDR3 consists of 19 residues.